What follows describes a single T cell receptor (beta chain). The specificity of this receptor is unknown. Base qualities are not at hand, and no much larger clone is one base apart. This sample is drawn from a study of blood T cell repertoires in COVID-19 (dated by TCRdb to about 2020). Regarding the study in general: The collaborator samples originated in the United States, Italy and Spain and spanned the acute and convalescent phases of COVID-19. The repertoires were released in a freely available public database meant as a resource for research on the immune response to SARS-CoV-2. Samples were obtained from the ongoing ImmuneRACE study (first 160 participants) and from about 1,300 subjects provided by 6 global collaborators. A de-identified subject ID, COVID-19 status, age in years and sex were almost always included in the sample metadata. The prospective study material was composed of cDNA or gDNA derived from T cells, B-cell-depleted T cells, or PBMCs. Where HLA class I and class II types were available, the types were taken from metadata supplied by the sample provider, not from assay-based typing. The dataset comprised deeply sampled blood TCRbeta repertoires from subjects exposed to, actively infected with, or recovered from COVID-19. Overall results and qualifications from the work: How much clinical and demographic metadata was included differed by source and by participant, and the metadata was provided uncurated.

Collaborating institutions collected whole blood in K2EDTA tubes following their own protocols. For TCRbeta analysis, collaborator samples were shipped as frozen whole blood, as isolated PBMCs, or as DNA extracted from either sample type. TCRbeta CDR3 regions were amplified from genomic DNA by means of the immunoSEQ Assay, a bias-controlled multiplex PCR. Per the original workflow: Within the assay, amplification of reference gene primers was used to estimate how many nucleated cells each sample contained. Sequence reads were collapsed and filtered to measure the absolute abundance of every unique TCRbeta CDR3 rearrangement. For each sample, productive Simpson clonality was calculated as the square root of Simpson's diversity index over productive rearrangements. TCRdb holds this immuneACCESS table with in-frame rearrangements only. Some clones are missing; in checked studies, unresolved V genes explain under half, and the rest has no known cause. The D gene and trimming were derived from the DNA, and the V and J assignments and clone size from that table. This sample has fewer than 300,000 clones in its table, and around 90% of those were observed once. Roughly 9.1% of the sample is taken by the ten largest.

Sequencing used peripheral blood. The receptor's source is a young man with active or convalescent COVID-19.

The CDR3 here reads CASSYRPGIGYGYTF. The DNA reads as follows: TGTGCCAGCAGTTACCGGCCGGGGATCGGCTATGGCTACACCTTC. This sequence uses TRBV6-5 and TRBJ1-2, with the D segment identity uncertain. V is reduced by 2 bases and J by 4 bases, leaving a spacing of 14 bases between them. From cysteine to phenylalanine, the CDR3 is 15 amino acids long. The sequence is cut down to CDR3 DNA, 45 bases in frame from base 1. Per the germline V gene, MNHEY is the CDR1 and SVGAGI is the CDR2.